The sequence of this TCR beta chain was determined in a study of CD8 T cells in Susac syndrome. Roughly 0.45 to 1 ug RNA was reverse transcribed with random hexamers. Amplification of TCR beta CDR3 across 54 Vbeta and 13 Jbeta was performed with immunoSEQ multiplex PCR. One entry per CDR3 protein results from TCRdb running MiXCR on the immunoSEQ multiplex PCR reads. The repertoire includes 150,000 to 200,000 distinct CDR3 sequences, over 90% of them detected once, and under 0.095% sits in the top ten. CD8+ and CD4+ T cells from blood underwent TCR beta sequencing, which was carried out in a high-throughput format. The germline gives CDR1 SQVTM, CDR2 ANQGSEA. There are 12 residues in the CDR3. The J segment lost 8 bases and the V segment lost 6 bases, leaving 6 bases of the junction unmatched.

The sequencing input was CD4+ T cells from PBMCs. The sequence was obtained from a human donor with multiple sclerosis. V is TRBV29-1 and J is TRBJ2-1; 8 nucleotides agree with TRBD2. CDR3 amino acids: CSVEREWYEQFF. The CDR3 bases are TGCAGCGTGGAGCGGGAGTGGTATGAGCAGTTCTTC.